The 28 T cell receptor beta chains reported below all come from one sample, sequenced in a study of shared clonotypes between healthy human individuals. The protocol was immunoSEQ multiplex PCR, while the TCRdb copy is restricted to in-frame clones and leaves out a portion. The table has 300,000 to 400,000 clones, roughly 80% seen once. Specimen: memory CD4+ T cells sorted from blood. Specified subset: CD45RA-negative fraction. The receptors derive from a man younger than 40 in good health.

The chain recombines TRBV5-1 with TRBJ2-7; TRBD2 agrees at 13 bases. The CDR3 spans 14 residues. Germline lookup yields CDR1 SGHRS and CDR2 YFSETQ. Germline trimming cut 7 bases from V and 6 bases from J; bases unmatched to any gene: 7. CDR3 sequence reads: CASGQGLAGREQYF. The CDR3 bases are TGCGCCAGCGGCCAGGGACTAGCGGGACGCGAGCAGTACTTC.

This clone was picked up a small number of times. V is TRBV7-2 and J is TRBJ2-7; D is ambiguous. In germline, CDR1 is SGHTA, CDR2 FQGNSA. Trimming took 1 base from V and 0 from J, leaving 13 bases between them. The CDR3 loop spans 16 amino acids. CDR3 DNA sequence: TGTGCCAGCAGCTTAGATATCCCGAGGTACTCCTACGAGCAGTACTTC. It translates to CASSLDIPRYSYEQYF.

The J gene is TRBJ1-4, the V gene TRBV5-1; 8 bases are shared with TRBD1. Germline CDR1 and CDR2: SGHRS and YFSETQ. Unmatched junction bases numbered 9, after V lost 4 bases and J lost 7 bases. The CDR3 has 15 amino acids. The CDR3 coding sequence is TGCGCCAGCAGCACCGGACAGGGACGCGGTGAAAAACTGTTTTTT. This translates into CASSTGQGRGEKLFF.

The CDR3 sequence: CASSYDLHGETQYF. The DNA of the CDR3 is TGTGCCAGCAGTTACGATCTTCACGGCGAGACCCAGTACTTC. V usage is TRBV6-5 and J usage is TRBJ2-5; D gene unclear. This CDR3 spans 14 amino acids. V lost 2 bases to trimming and J lost 5 bases, with 12 bases between them. Germline V gene sequence: CDR1 MNHEY, CDR2 SVGAGI.

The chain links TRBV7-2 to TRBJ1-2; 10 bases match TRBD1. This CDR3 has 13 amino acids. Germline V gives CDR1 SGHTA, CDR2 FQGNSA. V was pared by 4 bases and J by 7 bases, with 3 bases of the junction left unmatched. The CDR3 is CASSWDRGAGYTF. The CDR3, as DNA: TGTGCCAGCAGCTGGGACAGGGGAGCTGGCTACACCTTC.

Written as DNA, the CDR3 is TGTGCCTGGAGTTCCATGGCAAACTATGGCTACACCTTC. This sequence encodes CAWSSMANYGYTF. The chain couples TRBV30 to TRBJ1-2; D is unclear. The CDR3 runs to 13 residues. In germline, CDR1 is GTSNPN, CDR2 SVGIG (reference sequence). Trimming shortened V by 2 bases and J by 2 bases, and 9 bases separated the two germline ends.

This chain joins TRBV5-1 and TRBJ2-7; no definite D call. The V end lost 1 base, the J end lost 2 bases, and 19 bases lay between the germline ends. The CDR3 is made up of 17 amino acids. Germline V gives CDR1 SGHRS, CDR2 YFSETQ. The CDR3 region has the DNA TGCGCCAGCAGCTTGTGGGTGGGCACAGACACCGCCTACGAGCAGTACTTC. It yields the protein CASSLWVGTDTAYEQYF.

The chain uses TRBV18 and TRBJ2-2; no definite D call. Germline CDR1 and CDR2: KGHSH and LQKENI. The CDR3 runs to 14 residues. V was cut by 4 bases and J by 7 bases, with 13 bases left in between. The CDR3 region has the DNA TGTGCCAGCTCACTTTCAGTTCAGTTCGGGGAGCTGTTTTTT. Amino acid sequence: CASSLSVQFGELFF.

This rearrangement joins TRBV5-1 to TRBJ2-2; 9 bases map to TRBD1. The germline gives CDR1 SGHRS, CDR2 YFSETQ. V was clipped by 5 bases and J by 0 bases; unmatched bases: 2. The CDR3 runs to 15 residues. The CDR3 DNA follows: TGCGCCAGCAGACAGGGGGCCCCGAACACCGGGGAGCTGTTTTTT. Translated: CASRQGAPNTGELFF.

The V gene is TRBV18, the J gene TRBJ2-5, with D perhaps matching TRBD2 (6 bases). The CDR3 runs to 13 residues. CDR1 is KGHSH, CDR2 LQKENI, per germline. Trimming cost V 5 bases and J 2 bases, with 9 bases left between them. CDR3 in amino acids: CASSVREQETQYF. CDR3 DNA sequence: TGTGCCAGCTCAGTCCGGGAGCAAGAGACCCAGTACTTC.

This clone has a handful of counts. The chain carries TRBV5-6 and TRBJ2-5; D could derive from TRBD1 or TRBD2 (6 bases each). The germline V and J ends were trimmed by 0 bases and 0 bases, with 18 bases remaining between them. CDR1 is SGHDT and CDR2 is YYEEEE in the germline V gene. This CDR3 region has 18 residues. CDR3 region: CASSLGQVNRGYQETQYF. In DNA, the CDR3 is TGTGCCAGCAGCTTGGGACAGGTCAACCGGGGGTACCAAGAGACCCAGTACTTC.

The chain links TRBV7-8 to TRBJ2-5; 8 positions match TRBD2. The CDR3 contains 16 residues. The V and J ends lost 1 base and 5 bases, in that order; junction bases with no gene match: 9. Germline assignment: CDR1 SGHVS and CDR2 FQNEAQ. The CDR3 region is CASSLVAGLRGETQYF. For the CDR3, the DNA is TGTGCCAGCAGCTTAGTAGCGGGACTGCGCGGGGAGACCCAGTACTTC.

The CDR3 coding sequence is TGTGCTAGTGGTTTTGAGCGGGAGGGCCGAGGGAATGAGCAGTTCTTC. Protein product: CASGFEREGRGNEQFF. The V gene is TRBV12-5, the J gene TRBJ2-1, with 10 nucleotides matching TRBD2. Germline CDR1 reads LGHNT; CDR2 reads FRNRAP. The J segment lost 7 bases and the V segment lost 3 bases, leaving 9 bases of the junction unmatched. The CDR3 is 16 amino acids.

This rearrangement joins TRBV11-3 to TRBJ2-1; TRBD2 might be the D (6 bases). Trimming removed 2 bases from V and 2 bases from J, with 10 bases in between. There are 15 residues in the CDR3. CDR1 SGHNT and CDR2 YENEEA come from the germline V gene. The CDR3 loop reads CASSLIAAAYNEQFF. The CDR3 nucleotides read TGTGCCAGCAGCTTAATAGCGGCAGCCTACAATGAGCAGTTCTTC.

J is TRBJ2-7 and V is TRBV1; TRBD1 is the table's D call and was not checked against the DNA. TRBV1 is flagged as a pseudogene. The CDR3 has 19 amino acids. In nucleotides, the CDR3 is TGCACCAGCAGCCAAGATCGCGTGGGGACAGGGGACGCGCTAGGGGAGCAGTACTTC. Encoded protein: CTSSQDRVGTGDALGEQYF.

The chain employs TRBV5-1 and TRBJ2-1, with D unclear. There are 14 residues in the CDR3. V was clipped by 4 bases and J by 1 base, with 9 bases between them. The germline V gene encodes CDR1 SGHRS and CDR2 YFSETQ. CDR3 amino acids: CASSSPGSYNEQFF. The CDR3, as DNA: TGCGCCAGCAGCAGTCCCGGTTCCTACAATGAGCAGTTCTTC.

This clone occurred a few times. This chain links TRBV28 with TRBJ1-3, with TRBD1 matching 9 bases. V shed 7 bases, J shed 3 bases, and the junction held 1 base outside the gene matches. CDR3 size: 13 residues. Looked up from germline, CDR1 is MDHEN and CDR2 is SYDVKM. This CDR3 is CASKDRGGNTIYF. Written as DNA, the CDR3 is TGTGCCAGCAAGGACAGGGGTGGAAACACCATATATTTT.

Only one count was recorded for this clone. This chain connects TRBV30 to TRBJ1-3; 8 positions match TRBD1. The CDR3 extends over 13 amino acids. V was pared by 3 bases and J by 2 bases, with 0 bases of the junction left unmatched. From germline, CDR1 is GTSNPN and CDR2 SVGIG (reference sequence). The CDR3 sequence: CAWRQGAGNTIYF. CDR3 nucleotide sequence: TGTGCCTGGAGACAGGGGGCTGGAAACACCATATATTTT.

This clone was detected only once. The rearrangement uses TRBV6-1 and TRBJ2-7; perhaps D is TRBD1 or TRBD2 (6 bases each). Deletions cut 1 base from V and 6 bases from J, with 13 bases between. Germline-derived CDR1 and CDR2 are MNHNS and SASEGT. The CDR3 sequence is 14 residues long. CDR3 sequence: CASSEVGGRGEQYF. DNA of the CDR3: TGTGCCAGCAGTGAAGTAGGGGGGCGAGGCGAGCAGTACTTC.

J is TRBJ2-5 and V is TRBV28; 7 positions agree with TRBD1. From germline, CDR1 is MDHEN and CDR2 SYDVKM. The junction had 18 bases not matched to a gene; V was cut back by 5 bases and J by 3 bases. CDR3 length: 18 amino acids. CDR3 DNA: TGTGCCAGCAGTCCCCATAAAGGGGGCAAGACAGAAGAAGAGACCCAGTACTTC. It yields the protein CASSPHKGGKTEEETQYF.

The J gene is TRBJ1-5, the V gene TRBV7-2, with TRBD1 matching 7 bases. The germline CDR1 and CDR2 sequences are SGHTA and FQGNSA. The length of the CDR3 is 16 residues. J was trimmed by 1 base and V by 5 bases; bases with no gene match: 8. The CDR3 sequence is CASSLTGFGSNQPQHF. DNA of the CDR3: TGTGCCAGCAGCCTGACAGGGTTTGGAAGCAATCAGCCCCAGCATTTT.

Written as DNA, the CDR3 is TGTGCCAGCAGCTTCGAGGGAGGAAACACCATATATTTT. Its protein product is CASSFEGGNTIYF. V is TRBV7-6 and J is TRBJ1-3; D gene uncertain. V gave up 3 bases and J gave up 4 bases, with 7 bases separating them. Germline assignment: CDR1 SGHVS and CDR2 FNYEAQ. The CDR3 spans 13 residues.

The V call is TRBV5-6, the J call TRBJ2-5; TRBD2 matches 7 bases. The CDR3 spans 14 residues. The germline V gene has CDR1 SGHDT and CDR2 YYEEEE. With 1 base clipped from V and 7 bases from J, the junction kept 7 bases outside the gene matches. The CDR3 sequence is CASSLPAGDVTQYF. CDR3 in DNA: TGTGCCAGCAGCTTGCCCGCGGGAGATGTGACCCAGTACTTC.

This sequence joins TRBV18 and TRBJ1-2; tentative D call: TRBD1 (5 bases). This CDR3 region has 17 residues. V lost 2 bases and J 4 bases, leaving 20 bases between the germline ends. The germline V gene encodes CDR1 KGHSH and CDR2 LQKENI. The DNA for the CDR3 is TGTGCCAGCTCACCATTTAACCTACAGGACCGTATCTATGGCTACACCTTC. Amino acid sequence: CASSPFNLQDRIYGYTF. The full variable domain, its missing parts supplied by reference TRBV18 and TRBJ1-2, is NAGVMQNPRHLVRRRGQEARLRCSPMKGHSHVYWYRQLPEEGLKFMVYLQKENIIDESGMPKERFSAEFPKEGPSILRIQQVVRGDSAAYFCASSPFNLQDRIYGYTFGSGTRLTVV.

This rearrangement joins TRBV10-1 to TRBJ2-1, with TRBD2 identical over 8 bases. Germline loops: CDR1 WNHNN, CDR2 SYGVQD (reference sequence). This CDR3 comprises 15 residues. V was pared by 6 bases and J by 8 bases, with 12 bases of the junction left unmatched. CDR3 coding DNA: TGCGCCAGCAGCCCTAAAATCGGGAGGGTAGATGAGCAGTTCTTC. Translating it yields CASSPKIGRVDEQFF.

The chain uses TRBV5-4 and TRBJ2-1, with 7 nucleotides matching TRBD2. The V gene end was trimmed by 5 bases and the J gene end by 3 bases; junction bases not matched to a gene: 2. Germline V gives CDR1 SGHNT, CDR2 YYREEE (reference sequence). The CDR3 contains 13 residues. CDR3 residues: CASSKRDYNEQFF. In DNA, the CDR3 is TGTGCCAGCAGTAAGCGGGACTACAATGAGCAGTTCTTC.

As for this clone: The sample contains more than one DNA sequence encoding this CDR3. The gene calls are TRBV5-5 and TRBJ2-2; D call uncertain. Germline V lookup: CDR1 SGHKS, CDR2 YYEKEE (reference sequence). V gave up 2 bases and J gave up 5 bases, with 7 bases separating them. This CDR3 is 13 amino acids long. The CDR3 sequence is CASSFGITGELFF. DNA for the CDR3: TGTGCCAGCAGCTTCGGAATTACCGGGGAGCTGTTTTTT.

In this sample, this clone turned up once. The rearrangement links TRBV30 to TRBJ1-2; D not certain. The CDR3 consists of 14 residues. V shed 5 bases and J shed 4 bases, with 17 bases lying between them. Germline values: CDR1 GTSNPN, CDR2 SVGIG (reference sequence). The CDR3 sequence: CAWLGSLDSYGYTF. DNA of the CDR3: TGTGCCTGGTTGGGTTCGCTGGATTCCTATGGCTACACCTTC. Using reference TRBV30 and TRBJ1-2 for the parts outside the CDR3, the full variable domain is SQTIHQWPATLVQPVGSPLSLECTVEGTSNPNLYWYRQAAGRGLQLLFYSVGIGQISSEVPQNLSASRPQDRQFILSSKKLLLSDSGFYLCAWLGSLDSYGYTFGSGTRLTVV.